Given below is one T cell receptor beta chain in context. What it binds is not known. One entry per CDR3 protein, called by TCRdb with MiXCR from the 5' RACE reads. This table has 340,000 or so distinct CDR3 sequences, approximately 13% appearing once. This entry is derived from a study of T-cell memory formation after mild COVID-19. Study at large: TCR clusters mostly belonged to single donors.

Study-level results: Researchers report contracting CD4+ clones mostly in CM and EM, with CD8+ clones in EMRA. A second wave expanding day 15 to 37 was CD4+-biased; contracting clones were balanced.

With 6 bases clipped from V and 4 bases from J, the junction kept 4 bases outside the gene matches. Germline V gene lookup returns CDR1 MNHNY and CDR2 SVGAGI (reference sequence). The CDR3 runs 13 residues. The TCR originated in a man between 18 and 29 years old who had mild COVID-19 (a few samples of this study predate the infection). Cell type and time point are not known. What was sequenced was PBMCs or a T cell subset sorted from them (not recorded which). The chain uses TRBV6-6 and TRBJ2-5, with TRBD2 identical over 8 bases. CDR3 protein: CASRRGLGETQYF. CDR3 in DNA: TGTGCCAGCAGGAGGGGACTAGGAGAGACCCAGTACTTC.